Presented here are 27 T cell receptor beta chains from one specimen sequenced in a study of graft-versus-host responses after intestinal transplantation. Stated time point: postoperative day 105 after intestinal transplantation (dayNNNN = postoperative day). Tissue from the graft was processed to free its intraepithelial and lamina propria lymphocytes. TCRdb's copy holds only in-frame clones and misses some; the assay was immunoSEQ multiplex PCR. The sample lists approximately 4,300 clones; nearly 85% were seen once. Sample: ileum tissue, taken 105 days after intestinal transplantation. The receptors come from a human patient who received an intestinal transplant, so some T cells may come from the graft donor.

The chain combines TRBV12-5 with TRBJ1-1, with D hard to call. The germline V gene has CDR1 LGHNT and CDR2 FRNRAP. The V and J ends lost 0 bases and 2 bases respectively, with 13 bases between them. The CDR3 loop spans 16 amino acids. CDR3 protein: CASGLVPSLLNTEAFF. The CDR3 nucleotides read TGTGCTAGTGGTTTGGTACCTTCCTTGTTAAACACTGAAGCTTTCTTT.

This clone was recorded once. In DNA, the CDR3 is TGTGCCAGCAGCCGGGACAGGGGGCATCAGCCCCAGCATTTT. This codes for CASSRDRGHQPQHF. The chain couples TRBV7-2 to TRBJ1-5; 12 bases map to TRBD1. Germline values: CDR1 SGHTA, CDR2 FQGNSA. The J segment lost 5 bases and the V segment lost 5 bases, leaving 1 base of the junction unmatched. The CDR3 extends over 14 amino acids.

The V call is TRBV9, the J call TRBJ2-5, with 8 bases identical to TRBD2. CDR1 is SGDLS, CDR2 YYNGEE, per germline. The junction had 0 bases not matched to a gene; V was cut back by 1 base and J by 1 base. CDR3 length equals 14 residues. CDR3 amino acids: CASSVRGGQETQYF. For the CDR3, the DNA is TGTGCCAGCAGCGTACGGGGGGGCCAAGAGACCCAGTACTTC. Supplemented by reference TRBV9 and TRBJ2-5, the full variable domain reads DSGVTQTPKHLITATGQRVTLRCSPRSGDLSVYWYQQSLDQGLQFLIQYYNGEERAKGNILERFSAQQFPDLHSELNLSSLELGDSALYFCASSVRGGQETQYFGPGTRLLVL.

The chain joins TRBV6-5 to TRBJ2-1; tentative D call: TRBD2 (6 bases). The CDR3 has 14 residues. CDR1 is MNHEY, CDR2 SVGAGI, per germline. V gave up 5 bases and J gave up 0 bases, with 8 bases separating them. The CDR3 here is CASSQAGSYNEQFF. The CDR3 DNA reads TGTGCCAGCAGTCAAGCGGGCTCCTACAATGAGCAGTTCTTC.

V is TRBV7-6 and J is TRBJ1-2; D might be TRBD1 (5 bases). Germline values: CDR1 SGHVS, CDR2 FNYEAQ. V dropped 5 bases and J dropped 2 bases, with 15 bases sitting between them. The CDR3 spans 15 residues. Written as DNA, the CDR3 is TGTGCCAGCAGCGAACCCTTGCAGGGCAACTATGGCTACACCTTC. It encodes CASSEPLQGNYGYTF.

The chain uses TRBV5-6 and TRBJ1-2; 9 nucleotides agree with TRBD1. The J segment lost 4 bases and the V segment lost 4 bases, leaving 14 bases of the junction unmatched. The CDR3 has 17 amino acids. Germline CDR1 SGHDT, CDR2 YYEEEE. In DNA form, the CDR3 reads TGTGCCAGCAGCCCTCTCGGACAGGGGCCTTCCTTCTATGGCTACACCTTC. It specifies CASSPLGQGPSFYGYTF.

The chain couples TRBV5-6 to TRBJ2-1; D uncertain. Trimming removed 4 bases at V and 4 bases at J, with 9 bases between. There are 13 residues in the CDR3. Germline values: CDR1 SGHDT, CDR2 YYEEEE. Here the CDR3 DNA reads TGTGCCAGCAGCCACGGGTCGTACAATGAGCAGTTCTTC. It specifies CASSHGSYNEQFF. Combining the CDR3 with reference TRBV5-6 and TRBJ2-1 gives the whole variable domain DAGVTQSPTHLIKTRGQQVTLRCSPKSGHDTVSWYQQALGQGPQFIFQYYEEEERQRGNFPDRFSGHQFPNYSSELNVNALLLGDSALYLCASSHGSYNEQFFGPGTRLTVL.

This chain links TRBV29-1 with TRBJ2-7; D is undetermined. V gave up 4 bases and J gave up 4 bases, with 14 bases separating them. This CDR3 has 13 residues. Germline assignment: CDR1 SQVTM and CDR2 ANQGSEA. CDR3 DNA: TGCAGCGTTGGACGGTCTCCTTGGTACGAGCAGTACTTC. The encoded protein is CSVGRSPWYEQYF.

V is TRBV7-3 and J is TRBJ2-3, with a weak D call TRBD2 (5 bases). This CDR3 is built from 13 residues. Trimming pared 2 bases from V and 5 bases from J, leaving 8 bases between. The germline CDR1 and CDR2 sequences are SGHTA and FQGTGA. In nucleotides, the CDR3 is TGTGCCAGCAGCTTATGGGCGGGAGATACGCAGTATTTT. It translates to CASSLWAGDTQYF.

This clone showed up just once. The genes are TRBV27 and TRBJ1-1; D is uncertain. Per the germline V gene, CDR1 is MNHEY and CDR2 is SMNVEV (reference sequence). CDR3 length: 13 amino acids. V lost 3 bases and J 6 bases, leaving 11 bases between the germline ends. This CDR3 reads CASSFNSDAEAFF. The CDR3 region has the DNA TGTGCCAGCAGTTTTAACAGTGACGCTGAAGCTTTCTTT.

In nucleotides, the CDR3 is TGTGCTAGTGGTTTGACACAAGAGACCCAGTACTTC. Its protein product is CASGLTQETQYF. This rearrangement joins TRBV12-5 to TRBJ2-5; D remains unclear. The V and J ends lost 2 bases and 2 bases respectively, with 3 bases between them. The germline CDR1 and CDR2 sequences are LGHNT and FRNRAP. This CDR3 spans 12 amino acids. The whole variable domain, remainder taken from reference TRBV12-5 and TRBJ2-5, is DARVTQTPRHKVTEMGQEVTMRCQPILGHNTVFWYRQTMMQGLELLAYFRNRAPLDDSGMPKDRFSAEMPDATLATLKIQPSEPRDSAVYFCASGLTQETQYFGPGTRLLVL.

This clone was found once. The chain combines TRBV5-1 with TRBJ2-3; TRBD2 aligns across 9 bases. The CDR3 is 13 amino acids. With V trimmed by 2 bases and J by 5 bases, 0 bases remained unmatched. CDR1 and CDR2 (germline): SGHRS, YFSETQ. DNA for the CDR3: TGCGCCAGCAGCTTACTAGCGGGAGATACGCAGTATTTT. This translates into CASSLLAGDTQYF.

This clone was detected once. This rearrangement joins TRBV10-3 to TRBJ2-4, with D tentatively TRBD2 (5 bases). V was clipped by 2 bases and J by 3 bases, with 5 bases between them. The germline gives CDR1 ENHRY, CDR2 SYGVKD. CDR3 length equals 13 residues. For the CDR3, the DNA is TGTGCCATCAGTGAGACTAGCAAAAACATTCAGTACTTC. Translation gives CAISETSKNIQYF.

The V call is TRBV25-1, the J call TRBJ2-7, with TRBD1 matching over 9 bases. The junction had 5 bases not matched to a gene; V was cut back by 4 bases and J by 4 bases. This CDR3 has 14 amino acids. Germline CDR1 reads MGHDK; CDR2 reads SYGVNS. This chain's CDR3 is CASSVPGQGYEQYF. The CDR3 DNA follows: TGTGCCAGCAGTGTTCCGGGACAGGGTTACGAGCAGTACTTC.

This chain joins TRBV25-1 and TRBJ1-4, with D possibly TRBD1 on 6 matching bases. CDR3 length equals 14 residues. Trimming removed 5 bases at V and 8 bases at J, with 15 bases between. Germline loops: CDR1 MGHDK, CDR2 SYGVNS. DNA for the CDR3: TGTGCCAGCAGTCGCACAGGGATGGGGGAAAAACTGTTTTTT. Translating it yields CASSRTGMGEKLFF.

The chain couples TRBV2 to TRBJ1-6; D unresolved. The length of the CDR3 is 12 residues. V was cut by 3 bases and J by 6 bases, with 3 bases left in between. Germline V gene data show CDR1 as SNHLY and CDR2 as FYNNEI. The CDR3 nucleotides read TGTGCCAGCAGTGACAGTAATTCACCCCTCCACTTT. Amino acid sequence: CASSDSNSPLHF.

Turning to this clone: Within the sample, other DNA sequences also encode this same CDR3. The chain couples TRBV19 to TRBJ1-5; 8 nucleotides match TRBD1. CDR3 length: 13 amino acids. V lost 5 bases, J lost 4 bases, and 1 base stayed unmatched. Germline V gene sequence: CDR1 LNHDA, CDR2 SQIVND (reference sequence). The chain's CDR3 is CASSWDRNQPQHF. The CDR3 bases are TGTGCCAGTAGTTGGGACAGGAATCAGCCCCAGCATTTT.

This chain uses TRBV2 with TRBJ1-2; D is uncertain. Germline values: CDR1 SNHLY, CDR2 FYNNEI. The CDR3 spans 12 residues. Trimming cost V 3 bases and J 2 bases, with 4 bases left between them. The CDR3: CASSEGNYGYTF. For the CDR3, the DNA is TGTGCCAGCAGTGAGGGGAACTATGGCTACACCTTC.

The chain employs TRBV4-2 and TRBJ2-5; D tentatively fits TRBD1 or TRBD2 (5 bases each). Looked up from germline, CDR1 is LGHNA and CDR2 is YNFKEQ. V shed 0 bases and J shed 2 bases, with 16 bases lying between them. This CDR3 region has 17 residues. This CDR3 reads CASSQDRGLGGQETQYF. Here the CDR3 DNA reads TGTGCCAGCAGCCAAGATCGGGGCCTAGGAGGACAAGAGACCCAGTACTTC.

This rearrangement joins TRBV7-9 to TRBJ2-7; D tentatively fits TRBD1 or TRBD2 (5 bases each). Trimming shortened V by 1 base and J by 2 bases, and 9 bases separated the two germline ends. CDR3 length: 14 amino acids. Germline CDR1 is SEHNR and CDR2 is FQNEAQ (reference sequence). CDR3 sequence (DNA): TGTGCCAGCAGCTTAGATATGGGGGCCTACGAGCAGTACTTC. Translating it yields CASSLDMGAYEQYF.

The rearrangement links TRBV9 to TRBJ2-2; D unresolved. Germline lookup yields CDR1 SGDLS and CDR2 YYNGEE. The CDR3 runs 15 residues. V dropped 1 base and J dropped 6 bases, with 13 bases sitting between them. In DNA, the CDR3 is TGTGCCAGCAGCGTAAGGAGTCAGTTGTCCGGGGAGCTGTTTTTT. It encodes CASSVRSQLSGELFF.

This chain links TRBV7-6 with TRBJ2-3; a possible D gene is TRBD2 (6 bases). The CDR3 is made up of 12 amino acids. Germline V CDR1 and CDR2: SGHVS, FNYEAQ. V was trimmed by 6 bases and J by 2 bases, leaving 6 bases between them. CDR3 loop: CASRGLTDTQYF. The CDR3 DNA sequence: TGTGCCAGCAGGGGACTCACAGATACGCAGTATTTT.

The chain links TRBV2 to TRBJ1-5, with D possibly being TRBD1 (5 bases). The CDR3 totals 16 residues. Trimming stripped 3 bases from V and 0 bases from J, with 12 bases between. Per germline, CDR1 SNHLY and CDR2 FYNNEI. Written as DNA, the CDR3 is TGTGCCAGCAGTGACCCAGGGTTGAATAGCAATCAGCCCCAGCATTTT. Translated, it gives CASSDPGLNSNQPQHF.

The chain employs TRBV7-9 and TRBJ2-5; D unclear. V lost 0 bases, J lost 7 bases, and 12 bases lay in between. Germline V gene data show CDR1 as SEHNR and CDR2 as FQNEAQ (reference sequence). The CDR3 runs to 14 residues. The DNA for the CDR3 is TGTGCCAGCAGCTTAGCTTTGGTCAGAGGGACCCAGTACTTC. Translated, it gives CASSLALVRGTQYF.

CDR3 sequence: CASSYQGAGEKLFF. Written as DNA, the CDR3 is TGTGCCAGCAGTTATCAGGGGGCGGGGGAAAAACTGTTTTTT. This sequence joins TRBV2 and TRBJ1-4; 8 nucleotides line up with TRBD1. Germline V gives CDR1 SNHLY, CDR2 FYNNEI. V dropped 5 bases and J dropped 8; count of bases not matched to a gene: 7. The CDR3 spans 14 residues.

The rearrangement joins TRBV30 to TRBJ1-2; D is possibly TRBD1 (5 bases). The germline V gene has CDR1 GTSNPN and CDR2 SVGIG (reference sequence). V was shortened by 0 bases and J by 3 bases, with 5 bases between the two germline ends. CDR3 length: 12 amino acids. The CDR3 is CAWSVGDYGYTF. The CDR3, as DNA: TGTGCCTGGAGTGTGGGGGACTATGGCTACACCTTC.

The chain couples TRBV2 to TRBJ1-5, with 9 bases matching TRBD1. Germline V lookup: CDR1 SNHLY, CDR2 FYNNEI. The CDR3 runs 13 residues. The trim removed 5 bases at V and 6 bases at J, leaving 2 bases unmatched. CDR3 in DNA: TGTGCCAGCAGTACAGGGGGCCTTCAGCCCCAGCATTTT. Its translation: CASSTGGLQPQHF.